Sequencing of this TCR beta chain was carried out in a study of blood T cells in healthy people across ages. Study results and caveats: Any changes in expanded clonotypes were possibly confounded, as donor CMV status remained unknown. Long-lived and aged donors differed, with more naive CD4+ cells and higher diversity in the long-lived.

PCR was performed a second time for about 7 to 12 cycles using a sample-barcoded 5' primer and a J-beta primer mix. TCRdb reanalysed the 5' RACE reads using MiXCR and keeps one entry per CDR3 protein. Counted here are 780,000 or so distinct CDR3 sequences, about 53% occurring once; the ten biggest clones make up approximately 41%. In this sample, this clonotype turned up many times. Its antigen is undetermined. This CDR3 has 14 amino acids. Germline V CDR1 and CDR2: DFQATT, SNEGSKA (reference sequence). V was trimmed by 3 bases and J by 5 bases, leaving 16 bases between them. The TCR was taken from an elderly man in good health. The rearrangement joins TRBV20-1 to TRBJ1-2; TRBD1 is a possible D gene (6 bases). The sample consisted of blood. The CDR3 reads CSASSLGGAYGYTF. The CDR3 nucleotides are TGCAGTGCTAGCTCTTTGGGGGGCGCGTATGGCTACACCTTC.